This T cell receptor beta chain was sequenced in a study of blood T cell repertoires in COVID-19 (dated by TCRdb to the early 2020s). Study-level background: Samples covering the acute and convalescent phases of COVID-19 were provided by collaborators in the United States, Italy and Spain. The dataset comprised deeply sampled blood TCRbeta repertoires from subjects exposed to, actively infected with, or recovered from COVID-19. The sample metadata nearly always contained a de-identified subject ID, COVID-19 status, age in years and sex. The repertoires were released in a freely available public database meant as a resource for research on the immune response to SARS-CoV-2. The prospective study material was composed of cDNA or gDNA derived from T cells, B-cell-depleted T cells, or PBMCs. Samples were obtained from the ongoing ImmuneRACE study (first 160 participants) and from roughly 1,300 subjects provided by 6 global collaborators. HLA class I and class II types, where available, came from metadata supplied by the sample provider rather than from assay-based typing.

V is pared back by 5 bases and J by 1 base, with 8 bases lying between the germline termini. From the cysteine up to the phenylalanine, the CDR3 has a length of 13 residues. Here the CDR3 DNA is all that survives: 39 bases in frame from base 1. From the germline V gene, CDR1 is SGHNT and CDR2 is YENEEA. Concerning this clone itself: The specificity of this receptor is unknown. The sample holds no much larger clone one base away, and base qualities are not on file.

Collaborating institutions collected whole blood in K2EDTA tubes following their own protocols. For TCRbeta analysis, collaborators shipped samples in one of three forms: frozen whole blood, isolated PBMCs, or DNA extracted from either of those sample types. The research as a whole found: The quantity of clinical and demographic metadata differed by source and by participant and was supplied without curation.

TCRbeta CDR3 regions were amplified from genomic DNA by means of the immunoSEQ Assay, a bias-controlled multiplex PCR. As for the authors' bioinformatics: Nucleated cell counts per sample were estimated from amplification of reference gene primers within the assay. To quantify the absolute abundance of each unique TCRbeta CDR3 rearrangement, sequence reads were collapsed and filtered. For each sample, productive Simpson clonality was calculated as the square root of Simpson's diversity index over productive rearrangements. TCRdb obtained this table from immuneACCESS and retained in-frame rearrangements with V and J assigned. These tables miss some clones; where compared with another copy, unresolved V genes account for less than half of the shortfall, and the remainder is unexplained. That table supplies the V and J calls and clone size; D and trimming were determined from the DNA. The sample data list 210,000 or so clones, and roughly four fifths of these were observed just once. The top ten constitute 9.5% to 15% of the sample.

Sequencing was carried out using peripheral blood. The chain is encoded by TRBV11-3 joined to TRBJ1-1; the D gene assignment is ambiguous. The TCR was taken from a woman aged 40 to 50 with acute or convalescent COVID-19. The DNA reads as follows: TGTGCCAGCAGCCCAAGACAGAACACTGAAGCTTTCTTT. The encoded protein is CASSPRQNTEAFF. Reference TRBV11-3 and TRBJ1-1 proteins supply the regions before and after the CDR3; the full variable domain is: EAGVVQSPRYKIIEKKQPVAFWCNPISGHNTLYWYLQNLGQGPELLIRYENEEAVDDSQLPKDRFSAERLKGVDSTLKIQPAELGDSAVYLCASSPRQNTEAFFGQGTRLTVV.